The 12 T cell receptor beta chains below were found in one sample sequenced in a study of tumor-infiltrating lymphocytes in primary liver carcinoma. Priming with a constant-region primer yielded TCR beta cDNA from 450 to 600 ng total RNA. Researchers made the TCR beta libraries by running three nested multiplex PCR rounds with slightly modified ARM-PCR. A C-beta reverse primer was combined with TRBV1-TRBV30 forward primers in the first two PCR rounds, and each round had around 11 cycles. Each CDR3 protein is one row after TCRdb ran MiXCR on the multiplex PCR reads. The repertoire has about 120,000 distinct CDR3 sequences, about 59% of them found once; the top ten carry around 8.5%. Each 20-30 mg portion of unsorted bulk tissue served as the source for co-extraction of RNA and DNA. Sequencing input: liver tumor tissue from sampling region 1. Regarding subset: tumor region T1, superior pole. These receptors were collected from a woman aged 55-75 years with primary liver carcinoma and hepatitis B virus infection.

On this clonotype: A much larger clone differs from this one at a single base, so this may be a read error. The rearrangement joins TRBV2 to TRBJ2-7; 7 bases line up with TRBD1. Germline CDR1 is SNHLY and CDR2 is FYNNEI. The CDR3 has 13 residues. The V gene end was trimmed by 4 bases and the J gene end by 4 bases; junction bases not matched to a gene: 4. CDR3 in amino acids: CASSGTGVYEQYF. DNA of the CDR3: TGTGCCAGCAGTGGAACAGGGGTATACGAGCAGTACTTC.

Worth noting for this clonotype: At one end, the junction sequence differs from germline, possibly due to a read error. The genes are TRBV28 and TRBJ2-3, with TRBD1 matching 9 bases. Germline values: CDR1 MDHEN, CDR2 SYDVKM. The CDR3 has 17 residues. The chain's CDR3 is CASSHSYGTGSADTHYF. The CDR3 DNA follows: TGTGCCAGCAGTCACTCCTACGGGACAGGGTCGGCAGATACGCACTATTTT.

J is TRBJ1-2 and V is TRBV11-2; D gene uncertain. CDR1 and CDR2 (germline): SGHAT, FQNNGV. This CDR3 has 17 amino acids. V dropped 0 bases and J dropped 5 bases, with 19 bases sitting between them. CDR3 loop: CASSLDPIRALHYGYTF. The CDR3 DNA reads TGTGCCAGCAGCTTAGATCCGATAAGGGCGCTGCATTATGGCTACACCTTC.

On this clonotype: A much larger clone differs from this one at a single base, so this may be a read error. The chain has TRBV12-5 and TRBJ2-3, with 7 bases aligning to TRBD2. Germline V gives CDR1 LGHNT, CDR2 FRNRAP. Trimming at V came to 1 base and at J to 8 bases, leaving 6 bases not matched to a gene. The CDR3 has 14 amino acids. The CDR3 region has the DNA TGTGCTAGTGGTTTGGAAGGGACTATGAGTACGCAGTATTTT. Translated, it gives CASGLEGTMSTQYF.

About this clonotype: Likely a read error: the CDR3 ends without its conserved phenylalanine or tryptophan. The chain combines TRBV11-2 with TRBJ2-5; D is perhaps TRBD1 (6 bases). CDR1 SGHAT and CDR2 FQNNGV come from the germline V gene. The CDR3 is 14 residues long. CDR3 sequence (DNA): TGCGCCAGCAGCTGGAGACAGGTGGAAGGGACCCAGTACTTA. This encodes CASSWRQVEGTQYL.

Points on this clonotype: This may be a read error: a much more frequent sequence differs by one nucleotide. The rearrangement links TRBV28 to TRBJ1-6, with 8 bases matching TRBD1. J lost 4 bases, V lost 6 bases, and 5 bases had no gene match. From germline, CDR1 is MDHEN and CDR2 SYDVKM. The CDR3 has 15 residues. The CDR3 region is CASRGTGGYNSPLHF. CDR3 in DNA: TGTGCCAGCAGAGGAACAGGGGGGTATAATTCACCCCTCCACTTT.

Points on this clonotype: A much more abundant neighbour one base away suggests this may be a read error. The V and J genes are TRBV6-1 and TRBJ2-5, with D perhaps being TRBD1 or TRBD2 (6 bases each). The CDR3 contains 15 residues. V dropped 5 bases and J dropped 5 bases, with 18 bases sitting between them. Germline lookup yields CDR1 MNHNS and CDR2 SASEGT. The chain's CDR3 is CASSSGQAGLETQYF. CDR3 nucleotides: TGTGCCAGCAGTTCGGGACAAGCGGGTTTGGAGACCCAGTACTTC.

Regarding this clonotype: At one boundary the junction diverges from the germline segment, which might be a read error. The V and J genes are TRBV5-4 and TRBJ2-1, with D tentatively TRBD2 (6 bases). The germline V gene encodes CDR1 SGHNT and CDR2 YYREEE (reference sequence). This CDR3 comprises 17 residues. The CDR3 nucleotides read TGTGCCATCAGCTCCTTCGGGGCGGGAAGCTCCTACAATGAGCAGTTCTTC. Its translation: CAISSFGAGSSYNEQFF.

The chain's CDR3 is CATSGAGTETQYF. CDR3 nucleotides: TGTGCCACCAGTGGTGCAGGTACGGAGACCCAGTACTTC. The genes are TRBV24-1 and TRBJ2-5; D uncertain. The germline V gene has CDR1 KGHDR and CDR2 SFDVKD. The CDR3 contains 13 residues. Trimming removed 5 bases from V and 5 bases from J, with 11 bases in between.

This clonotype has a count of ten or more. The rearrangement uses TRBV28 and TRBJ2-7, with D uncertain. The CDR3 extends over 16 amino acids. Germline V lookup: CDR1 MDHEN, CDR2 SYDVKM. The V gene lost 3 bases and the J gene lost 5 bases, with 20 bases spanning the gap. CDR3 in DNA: TGTGCCAGCAGTTTTTTTACTGGGCGGTATATAGACGAGCAGTACTTC. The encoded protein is CASSFFTGRYIDEQYF.

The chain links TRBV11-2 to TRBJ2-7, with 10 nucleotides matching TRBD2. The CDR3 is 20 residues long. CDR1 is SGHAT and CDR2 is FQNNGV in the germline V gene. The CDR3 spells CTSSLDVPGLASRNAYEQYF. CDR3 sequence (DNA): TGTACTAGCAGCTTAGACGTCCCGGGACTAGCGTCTCGAAACGCCTACGAGCAGTACTTC.

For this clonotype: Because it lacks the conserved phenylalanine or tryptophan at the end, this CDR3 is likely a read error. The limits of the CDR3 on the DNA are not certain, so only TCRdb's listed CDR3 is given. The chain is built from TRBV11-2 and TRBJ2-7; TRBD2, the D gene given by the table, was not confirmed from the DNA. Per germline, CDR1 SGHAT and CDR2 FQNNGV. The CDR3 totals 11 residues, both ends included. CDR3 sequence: CASSQAAEQHY.